This T cell receptor (beta chain) is drawn from a study of blood T cell repertoires in COVID-19 (dated by TCRdb to about 2020). Describing the broader study: Samples from collaborators originated in the United States, Italy and Spain and spanned both the acute and convalescent phases of COVID-19. The material from the prospective study consisted of cDNA or gDNA derived from T cells, B-cell-depleted T cells, or PBMCs. The dataset comprised deeply sampled blood TCRbeta repertoires from subjects exposed to, actively infected with, or recovered from COVID-19. The repertoires were released in a freely available public database meant as a resource for research on the immune response to SARS-CoV-2. The samples were drawn from two sources: the first 160 participants of the ongoing ImmuneRACE study, and 1,200 or so subjects contributed by 6 global collaborators. Sample metadata almost always included a de-identified subject ID, COVID-19 status, age in years and sex. Where HLA class I and class II types were available, the types were taken from metadata supplied by the sample provider, not from assay-based typing. Paper-wide results and their limitations: The amount of clinical and demographic metadata varied by source and participant and was provided uncurated.

In regard to this clone: Its antigen remains unidentified. Base qualities are not at hand, and no much larger clone is one base apart.

TCRbeta CDR3 regions were amplified from genomic DNA using the immunoSEQ Assay, a bias-controlled multiplex PCR. Turning to the authors' computational methods: Nucleated cell counts per sample were estimated from amplification of reference gene primers within the assay. To quantify the absolute abundance of each unique TCRbeta CDR3 rearrangement, sequence reads were collapsed and filtered. For each sample, productive Simpson clonality was calculated by taking the square root of Simpson's diversity index across productive rearrangements. Imported from immuneACCESS, the table was reduced by TCRdb to in-frame sequences with V and J called. These copies leave out some clones; in studies compared against another copy, an unresolved V gene accounts for under half, and the cause of the remainder is not known. For V, J and clone size, that table is used; D and trimming come from the DNA. A total of 130,000 to 150,000 clones appear in this sample, 81% of them only once. About 7.5% of the sample is in the top ten clones.

Whole blood was collected in K2EDTA tubes by collaborating institutions according to the institutions' own protocols. For TCRbeta analysis, collaborators shipped samples in one of three forms: frozen whole blood, isolated PBMCs, or DNA extracted from either of those sample types. V is pruned by 1 base and J by 2 bases, leaving 4 bases of the junction without a gene match. The CDR3 contains 15 residues, cysteine and phenylalanine counted. The retained sequence is limited to the CDR3, 45 bases, with the frame set at the first base. Reading the germline V gene gives CDR1 SGHTA and CDR2 FQGNSA. The sample was peripheral blood. The clonotype comes from a human donor in a cohort sampled during active COVID-19. This sequence uses TRBV7-2 and TRBJ1-2, with TRBD1 identical over 7 junction bases. The bases are TGTGCCAGCAGCTTAGGGACAGGCCAAAACTATGGCTACACCTTC. Translated, it gives CASSLGTGQNYGYTF.